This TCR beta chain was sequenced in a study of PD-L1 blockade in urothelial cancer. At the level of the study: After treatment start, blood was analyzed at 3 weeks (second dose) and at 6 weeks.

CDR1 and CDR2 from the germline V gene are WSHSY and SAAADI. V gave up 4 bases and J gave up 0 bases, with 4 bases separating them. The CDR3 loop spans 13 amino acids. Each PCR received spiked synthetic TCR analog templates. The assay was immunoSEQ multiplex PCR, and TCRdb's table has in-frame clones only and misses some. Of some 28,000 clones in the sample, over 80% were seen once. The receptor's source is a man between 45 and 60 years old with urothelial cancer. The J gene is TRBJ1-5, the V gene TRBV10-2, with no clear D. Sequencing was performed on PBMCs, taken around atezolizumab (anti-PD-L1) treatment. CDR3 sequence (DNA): TGCGCCAGCAGTGTCTCTAGCAATCAGCCCCAGCATTTT. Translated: CASSVSSNQPQHF.